What follows are 9 T cell receptor beta chains derived from one specimen sequenced in a study of patients and donors after allogeneic stem cell transplantation. One entry per CDR3 protein, called by TCRdb with MiXCR from the RT-PCR reads. Of hundreds of thousands of distinct CDR3 sequences in the sample, roughly 17% are singletons; the top ten hold around 7.2%. The sample comprised blood, either unsorted or a sorted T cell fraction (not recorded which). The source of these receptors is a human donor who was either an allogeneic HSCT recipient or a stem cell or donor lymphocyte infusion donor (not recorded which). It is not recorded whose cells these are; they may come from a transplant donor.

This clonotype was seen a few times. V gene TRBV20-1 combines with J gene TRBJ2-7, with D maybe TRBD2 (5 bases). The CDR3 runs 15 residues. Germline CDR1 reads DFQATT; CDR2 reads SNEGSKA (reference sequence). Trimming removed 3 bases from V and 2 bases from J, with 17 bases in between. The CDR3 nucleotides read TGCAGTGCTAGCGGGGTAAGCACACGTACCTACGAGCAGTACTTC. This gives the protein CSASGVSTRTYEQYF.

This clonotype was picked up a small number of times. The chain is built from TRBV27 and TRBJ1-1; no definite D call. Trimming took off 6 bases at V and 0 bases at J, with 8 bases between the two ends. Germline CDR1 reads MNHEY; CDR2 reads SMNVEV (reference sequence). CDR3 length: 13 amino acids. CDR3 residues: CASRTSMNTEAFF. Written as DNA, the CDR3 is TGTGCCAGCAGGACAAGCATGAACACTGAAGCTTTCTTT.

CDR3 sequence: CSAPGQGGYTF. The CDR3 region has the DNA TGCAGTGCCCCGGGACAAGGTGGCTACACCTTC. This sequence joins TRBV20-1 and TRBJ1-2, with D possibly matching TRBD1 (6 bases). The CDR3 consists of 11 residues. Between the trimmed V and J ends, which lost 6 bases and 7 bases, there was a span of 12 bases. Germline lookup yields CDR1 DFQATT and CDR2 SNEGSKA (reference sequence).

V gene TRBV6-2 or TRBV6-3 combines with J gene TRBJ1-1; possible D gene TRBD1, 5 bases. CDR3 length: 16 amino acids. The germline V and J ends were trimmed by 0 bases and 2 bases, with 13 bases remaining between them. CDR1 and CDR2 (germline): MNHEY, SVGEGT. The CDR3 loop reads CASSYSSTGGNTEAFF. The DNA of the CDR3 is TGTGCCAGCAGTTACTCGTCTACGGGGGGAAACACTGAAGCTTTCTTT.

This chain uses TRBV20-1 with TRBJ1-2; 7 nucleotides line up with TRBD1. The CDR3 extends over 13 amino acids. Germline loops: CDR1 DFQATT, CDR2 SNEGSKA (reference sequence). Trimming cost V 1 base and J 4 bases; bases outside gene matches: 3. The CDR3 spells CSARGQGGYGYTF. CDR3 sequence (DNA): TGCAGTGCTAGAGGACAGGGAGGCTATGGCTACACCTTC.

This clonotype was observed a handful of times. The chain recombines TRBV11-2 with TRBJ2-7; D is uncertain. The CDR3 is 11 amino acids. Germline V lookup: CDR1 SGHAT, CDR2 FQNNGV. Trimming removed 4 bases from V and 6 bases from J, with 7 bases in between. The CDR3 DNA reads TGTGCCAGCAGCTCTACTACCGAGCAGTACTTC. This gives the protein CASSSTTEQYF.

The chain has TRBV10-3 and TRBJ2-3, with 12 bases that match TRBD1. The CDR3 is made up of 16 amino acids. Germline loops: CDR1 ENHRY, CDR2 SYGVKD. V shed 4 bases and J 9 bases; nucleotides not matched to a gene: 11. CDR3 bases: TGTGCCATCAGTGGGGACAGGGGGCGCACAGGGGGCACGCAGTATTTT. Translated, it gives CAISGDRGRTGGTQYF.

This clonotype occurred a few times. V is TRBV20-1 and J is TRBJ2-3, with TRBD2 matching over 14 bases. Germline assignment: CDR1 DFQATT and CDR2 SNEGSKA (reference sequence). CDR3 length: 16 residues. Trimming removed 1 base from V and 6 bases from J; junction bases left unmatched: 6. CDR3 DNA sequence: TGCAGTGCTAGAGGAAGACTAGCGGGGGGGCTGGATACGCAGTATTTT. The encoded protein is CSARGRLAGGLDTQYF.

With respect to this clonotype: One end of the junction fails to match germline, which may point to a read error. The CDR3 reads CASSFGGGNEQFF. As DNA, the CDR3 is TGTGCTAGCAGCTTCGGGGGGGGGAATGAGCAGTTCTTC. This chain connects TRBV7-7 to TRBJ2-1; TRBD2 matches 8 bases. The CDR3 is 13 amino acids. CDR1 is SSHAT, CDR2 FNYEAQ, per germline (reference sequence). The entire variable domain, with the rest obtained from reference TRBV7-7 and TRBJ2-1, is as follows: GAGVSQSPRYKVTKRGQDVTLRCDPISSHATLYWYQQALGQGPEFLTYFNYEAQPDKSGLPSDRFSAERPEGSISTLTIQRTEQRDSAMYRCASSFGGGNEQFFGPGTRLTVL.